This T cell receptor (beta chain) was recovered during a study of CXCR3-negative and CXCR3-positive naive CD8 T cells. General study points: The study found more hydrophobic TRB CDR3s in CXCR3-positive naive cells than in CXCR3-negative naive cells.

CDR1 SEHNR and CDR2 FQNEAQ come from the germline V gene (reference sequence). The CDR3 has 14 amino acids. A remark on this clonotype: The antigen is not known.

Libraries of TRB cDNA were made by 5' RACE and carried UMIs. TCRdb reprocessed the 5' RACE reads and keeps a single row for each CDR3 protein, giving no DNA. This sample contains about 63,000 distinct CDR3 sequences. The clonotype originates from a human donor in good health. Some clones in this sample may be carry-over from other donors' samples. Sequencing used naive CXCR3+ CD8+ T cells from blood. Subset meaning: CD45RO-CCR7+CD27+CD95- naive CD8+ T cells expressing CXCR3 (TNR3+). The V gene is TRBV7-9, the J gene TRBJ1-2. The CDR3 protein is CASSLEVRVDGYTF.